This paragraph covers one TCR beta chain sequence. Its antigen remains unidentified. The record originates from a study of CD8 T cells in Susac syndrome. Random hexamers primed reverse transcription of about 0.5 to 1 ug RNA. The immunoSEQ assay covered 54 Vbeta and 13 Jbeta segments for CDR3. One entry per CDR3 protein results from TCRdb running MiXCR on the immunoSEQ multiplex PCR reads. This sample yields about 250,000 distinct CDR3 sequences, of which around 95% are seen a single time; around 0.07% belongs to the top ten. Study-wide results and caveats: A relatively small number of individuals underwent TCR sequencing and HLA analysis.

CD8+ and CD4+ T cells from blood underwent TCR beta sequencing, which was carried out in a high-throughput format. Bulk CD8+ and CD4+ cells came from magnetic negative isolation; CD8+ TEMRA by FACS. Germline loops: CDR1 PRHDT, CDR2 FYEKMQ (reference sequence). V lost 5 bases, J lost 1 base, and 9 bases stayed unmatched. The CDR3 is 17 residues long. The chain combines TRBV13 with TRBJ2-5; TRBD2 matches 11 bases. The specimen was CD4+ T cells from PBMCs. The TCR was taken from a human donor with multiple sclerosis. CDR3 loop: CASSPTRLAGIQETQYF. CDR3 bases: TGTGCCAGCAGCCCAACAAGACTAGCGGGGATCCAAGAGACCCAGTACTTC.